The T cell receptor beta chain described here comes from a study of T cells in Graves' hyperthyroidism and ophthalmopathy. This clonotype has a count of ten or more. Amplification of TCR beta CDR3 regions used RNA as the template. With the HTBI primer set, the TCR CDR3 went through a first round of RT-PCR. TCRdb ran MiXCR on the multiplex PCR reads and lists one entry per CDR3 protein. Among fewer than 650,000 distinct CDR3 sequences listed, approximately 13% were seen once. The CDR3 covers 16 residues. The V gene's germline CDR1 is MNHEY and CDR2 SVGEGT. The V and J ends lost 0 bases and 0 bases respectively, with 9 bases between them.

The sequenced material came from blood. This receptor was identified in a woman in her twenties or thirties with Graves' hyperthyroidism that later progressed to Graves' ophthalmopathy. This chain uses TRBV6-2 or TRBV6-3 with TRBJ1-5; weak D call: TRBD1 (5 bases). CDR3 nucleotide sequence: TGTGCCAGCAGTTACTCGAGACAGTATAGCAATCAGCCCCAGCATTTT. This translates into CASSYSRQYSNQPQHF.